A single sample is the source of the 21 T cell receptor beta chains below, sequenced in a study of blood T cell repertoires in COVID-19. Libraries were prepared by immunoSEQ multiplex PCR; TCRdb keeps only in-frame clonotypes and omits some of them. The sample carries 75,000 to 95,000 clones, around 82% recorded once. The sequenced material came from peripheral blood. These receptors all stem from a man aged 60 to 69 with COVID-19, enrolled during active disease.

This clone was seen only a few times. V and J are TRBV11-2 and TRBJ2-4; 10 positions match TRBD1. Germline lookup yields CDR1 SGHAT and CDR2 FQNNGV. J gave up 1 base and V 4 bases, and 4 bases lay outside the gene matches. The CDR3 is made up of 16 amino acids. The CDR3 nucleotides read TGTGCCAGCAGCTCGTCGGGACAGGGGGCCAAAAACATTCAGTACTTC. Its translation: CASSSSGQGAKNIQYF.

The genes are TRBV5-1 and TRBJ2-1; 7 positions match TRBD1. Germline V CDR1 and CDR2: SGHRS, YFSETQ. The CDR3 loop spans 15 amino acids. Trimming cost V 4 bases and J 2 bases; bases outside gene matches: 6. The chain's CDR3 is CASSRDRVAYNEQFF. CDR3 in DNA: TGCGCCAGCAGCCGAGACAGGGTAGCCTACAATGAGCAGTTCTTC.

The chain employs TRBV2 and TRBJ2-7; TRBD1 matches at 9 bases. CDR1 is SNHLY and CDR2 is FYNNEI in the germline V gene. The CDR3 consists of 14 residues. Losses at the gene ends were 8 bases for V and 2 bases for J; bases not matched to a gene: 7. CDR3 nucleotide sequence: TGTGCCAGCGGGCTAAGACAGGGGGCCTACGAGCAGTACTTC. It specifies CASGLRQGAYEQYF.

This chain joins TRBV7-9 and TRBJ2-3; 7 nucleotides agree with TRBD1. Germline V gives CDR1 SEHNR, CDR2 FQNEAQ (reference sequence). Trimming at V came to 3 bases and at J to 3 bases, leaving 3 bases not matched to a gene. This CDR3 is built from 14 residues. The chain's CDR3 is CASSLGQRTDTQYF. In DNA, the CDR3 is TGTGCCAGCAGCTTGGGACAGAGAACAGATACGCAGTATTTT.

The chain uses TRBV11-1 and TRBJ2-2; D is perhaps TRBD2 (6 bases). The CDR3 has 17 amino acids. Germline-derived CDR1 and CDR2 are SGHAT and FQDESV (reference sequence). Trimming removed 0 bases from V and 5 bases from J, with 16 bases in between. CDR3 nucleotide sequence: TGTGCCAGCAGCTTAGCGCGGGGTCTGGGTTCTACCGGGGAGCTGTTTTTT. Protein product: CASSLARGLGSTGELFF.

In this sample, this clone turned up once. The chain uses TRBV12-3 or TRBV12-4 and TRBJ2-7, with TRBD1 identical over 9 bases. The CDR3 runs to 12 residues. J was trimmed by 6 bases and V by 4 bases; bases with no gene match: 1. The CDR3: CASSSDRGEQYF. CDR3 in DNA: TGTGCCAGCAGTTCGGACAGGGGCGAGCAGTACTTC.

The chain is built from TRBV5-4 and TRBJ2-5; TRBD2 aligns across 13 bases. J was trimmed by 1 base and V by 4 bases; bases with no gene match: 4. Germline V CDR1 and CDR2: SGHNT, YYREEE (reference sequence). The CDR3 is 16 residues long. The CDR3 DNA reads TGTGCCAGCAGCCCCGGGACTAGCGGGACCCAAGAGACCCAGTACTTC. Protein: CASSPGTSGTQETQYF.

V and J are TRBV4-2 and TRBJ2-2, with no clear D. The CDR3 totals 12 residues. Looked up from germline, CDR1 is LGHNA and CDR2 is YNFKEQ. Between the trimmed V and J ends, which lost 3 bases and 5 bases, there was a span of 4 bases. As DNA, the CDR3 is TGTGCCAGCAGCCAGCGTACCGGGGAGCTGTTTTTT. Translated, it gives CASSQRTGELFF.

V is TRBV12-3 or TRBV12-4 and J is TRBJ1-1; the D is unclear. Trimming pared 4 bases from V and 1 base from J, leaving 7 bases between. The CDR3 sequence is 13 residues long. The CDR3 loop reads CASSSPENTEAFF. In DNA, the CDR3 is TGTGCCAGCAGTTCCCCAGAGAACACTGAAGCTTTCTTT.

V gene TRBV6-5 combines with J gene TRBJ1-3; D not certain. The CDR3 sequence is 14 residues long. The V gene lost 6 bases and the J gene lost 0 bases, with 9 bases spanning the gap. Per the germline V gene, CDR1 is MNHEY and CDR2 is SVGAGI. The CDR3 region is CASRLTASGNTIYF. CDR3 nucleotides: TGTGCCAGCAGACTCACAGCCTCTGGAAACACCATATATTTT.

V and J are TRBV19 and TRBJ1-2; D is undetermined. Trimming shortened V by 3 bases and J by 4 bases, and 9 bases separated the two germline ends. Per germline, CDR1 LNHDA and CDR2 SQIVND (reference sequence). CDR3 length: 13 residues. DNA of the CDR3: TGTGCCAGTAGTATTGACGGAGTCTATGGCTACACCTTC. Protein: CASSIDGVYGYTF.

The sample holds a few counts of this clone. The chain uses TRBV14 and TRBJ1-2; possibly TRBD1 for D (5 bases). V was shortened by 6 bases and J by 4 bases, with 12 bases between the two germline ends. The germline V gene has CDR1 SGHDN and CDR2 FVKESK. This CDR3 is 13 amino acids long. CDR3 protein: CASSHDRLYGYTF. CDR3 DNA: TGTGCCAGCAGTCATGACAGACTCTATGGCTACACCTTC.

The rearrangement uses TRBV3-1 (or the pseudogene TRBV3-2) and TRBJ1-3, with a weak D call TRBD1 (5 bases). The V and J ends lost 0 bases and 4 bases respectively, with 19 bases between them. The CDR3 spans 18 residues. Germline CDR1 and CDR2: LGHDT and YNNKEL (reference sequence). The CDR3 nucleotides are TGTGCCAGCAGCCAAGATAGGGCAGGGATATCACTCGGAAACACCATATATTTT. Its protein product is CASSQDRAGISLGNTIYF.

The chain uses TRBV7-9 and TRBJ1-5, with 7 bases identical to TRBD1. V lost 4 bases to trimming and J lost 10 bases; unmatched junction nucleotides: 4. The CDR3 is 12 residues long. Germline assignment: CDR1 SEHNR and CDR2 FQNEAQ (reference sequence). The CDR3 sequence is CASSYRGGPQHF. The CDR3 DNA is TGTGCCAGCAGCTACAGGGGAGGACCCCAGCATTTT.

This clone was found once. V is TRBV14 and J is TRBJ2-1, with 15 bases matching TRBD2. Losses at the gene ends were 5 bases for V and 9 bases for J; bases not matched to a gene: 5. CDR1 and CDR2 from the germline V gene are SGHDN and FVKESK. CDR3 size: 15 residues. In nucleotides, the CDR3 is TGTGCCAGCAGCTTGGGACTAGCGGGGGGTAGTGAGCAGTTCTTC. Translated: CASSLGLAGGSEQFF.

The chain carries TRBV10-3 and TRBJ1-1; TRBD1 aligns across 11 bases. Germline V CDR1 and CDR2: ENHRY, SYGVKD. V lost 10 bases and J lost 4; bases outside the gene matches: 5. CDR3 length: 13 residues. CDR3 sequence: CATWGTGGTEAFF. Here the CDR3 DNA reads TGTGCCACCTGGGGGACAGGGGGCACTGAAGCTTTCTTT.

The CDR3: CASGSATDTQYF. The CDR3 nucleotides read TGTGCCAGCGGGAGTGCCACAGATACGCAGTATTTT. The chain joins TRBV27 to TRBJ2-3; tentatively, D is TRBD2 (5 bases). V was trimmed by 8 bases and J by 2 bases, leaving 8 bases between them. The length of the CDR3 is 12 residues. Per the germline V gene, CDR1 is MNHEY and CDR2 is SMNVEV (reference sequence).

This chain links TRBV11-3 with TRBJ2-7, with 7 nucleotides matching TRBD2. V gave up 1 base and J gave up 3 bases; unmatched junction bases: 3. Germline loops: CDR1 SGHNT, CDR2 YENEEA. The CDR3 consists of 14 residues. Here the CDR3 reads CASSLAGGHYEQYF. The CDR3 nucleotides are TGTGCCAGCAGCTTAGCGGGAGGCCACTACGAGCAGTACTTC.

The chain employs TRBV19 and TRBJ1-1; D unresolved. The CDR3 extends over 13 amino acids. The germline gives CDR1 LNHDA, CDR2 SQIVND (reference sequence). Trimming took 3 bases from V and 2 from J, leaving 7 bases between them. The DNA for the CDR3 is TGTGCCAGTAGTATTGGCAGAAACACTGAAGCTTTCTTT. It translates to CASSIGRNTEAFF.

The chain has TRBV6-2 or TRBV6-3 and TRBJ2-7; D perhaps matches TRBD1 (7 bases). Germline assignment: CDR1 MNHEY and CDR2 SVGEGT. This CDR3 region has 14 residues. V gave up 2 bases and J gave up 3 bases, with 11 bases separating them. DNA of the CDR3: TGTGCCAGCAGTTACGGAGGGGGCAGCTACGAGCAGTACTTC. The encoded protein is CASSYGGGSYEQYF.

The chain has TRBV29-1 and TRBJ1-1; possible D gene TRBD1, 5 bases. Germline CDR1 and CDR2: SQVTM and ANQGSEA. V was clipped by 6 bases and J by 4 bases, with 12 bases between them. The CDR3 extends over 12 amino acids. CDR3 DNA: TGCAGCGTGACCTCGGGGGGCACTGAAGCTTTCTTT. Its protein product is CSVTSGGTEAFF.